Following are 4 T cell receptor beta chains from one sample sequenced in a study of identical twins. TCRdb re-analysed the 5' RACE reads in MiXCR, keeping a single row per CDR3 protein. The repertoire holds about 690,000 distinct CDR3 sequences, with less than 7% as singletons. Sequenced: naive T cells sorted from blood. These TCRs come from a man between 18 and 29 years old in good health.

This clonotype was seen repeatedly, ten times or more. V is TRBV5-1 and J is TRBJ2-7; 13 bases fit TRBD2. Trimming cost V 1 base and J 5 bases; bases outside gene matches: 12. Germline V gene data show CDR1 as SGHRS and CDR2 as YFSETQ. The CDR3 is 18 amino acids. As DNA, the CDR3 is TGCGCCAGCAGCTTGACACCACAAAGACTAGCGGGAGGACACGAGCAGTACTTC. Translating it yields CASSLTPQRLAGGHEQYF.

This clonotype was found many times. The chain carries TRBV7-9 and TRBJ1-2; 9 bases are a match to TRBD1. Germline trimming cut 4 bases from V and 2 bases from J; bases unmatched to any gene: 5. The CDR3 is made up of 15 amino acids. CDR1 is SEHNR, CDR2 FQNEAQ, per germline (reference sequence). The chain's CDR3 is CASSSDRGRNYGYTF. In DNA form, the CDR3 reads TGTGCCAGCAGCTCGGACAGGGGAAGGAACTATGGCTACACCTTC.

The chain is built from TRBV7-6 and TRBJ2-1; TRBD2 agrees at 7 bases. Germline CDR1 and CDR2: SGHVS and FNYEAQ. Trimming cost V 5 bases and J 7 bases; bases outside gene matches: 8. The CDR3 sequence is 14 residues long. CDR3 DNA sequence: TGTGCCAGCAGCCCCACTAGCGTAAGGAATGAGCAGTTCTTC. This codes for CASSPTSVRNEQFF.

There are many counts of this clonotype. The chain recombines TRBV20-1 with TRBJ2-6; tentatively, D is TRBD1 or TRBD2 (5 bases each). The CDR3 extends over 13 amino acids. The germline gives CDR1 DFQATT, CDR2 SNEGSKA (reference sequence). The V end was cut by 6 bases, the J end by 7 bases, with 13 bases between. CDR3 nucleotide sequence: TGCAGTGCCAGCAAGGGGAGTGCCAACGTCCTGACTTTC. It is translated as CSASKGSANVLTF.